A single sample is the source of the 32 T cell receptor beta chains below, sequenced in a study of response to subunit inactivated influenza vaccine. TCRdb called the RT-PCR reads again in MiXCR, with one record for every CDR3 protein. The table shows around 650,000 distinct CDR3 sequences, with approximately 15% occurring only once. Sample: PBMCs from blood, taken 11 to 12 days after vaccination. These TCRs come from a man aged 50-60 years who received an inactivated influenza vaccine.

This chain links TRBV20-1 with TRBJ2-7; the D gene is possibly TRBD2 (6 bases). V was cut by 6 bases and J by 1 base, with 19 bases left in between. The CDR3 totals 15 residues. Germline V gene lookup returns CDR1 DFQATT and CDR2 SNEGSKA (reference sequence). CDR3 protein: CSAGGITHRSYEQYF. The CDR3 region has the DNA TGCAGTGCCGGAGGGATTACTCACAGATCCTACGAGCAGTACTTC.

This chain links TRBV4-3 with TRBJ2-3, with D tentatively TRBD1 (6 bases). The CDR3 is made up of 16 amino acids. V lost 0 bases and J lost 2, with 12 bases in between. CDR1 and CDR2 from the germline V gene are LGHNA and YSLEER. The CDR3 region is CASSQDHRAATDTQYF. The DNA of the CDR3 is TGCGCCAGCAGCCAAGATCACAGGGCTGCCACAGATACGCAGTATTTT.

This clonotype was picked up a small number of times. The chain uses TRBV12-3 or TRBV12-4 and TRBJ2-5, with 7 bases fitting TRBD1. The V and J ends lost 6 bases and 1 base, in that order; junction bases with no gene match: 5. The CDR3 runs to 14 residues. CDR3 in amino acids: CASRSTGRQETQYF. In DNA, the CDR3 is TGTGCCAGCAGGTCGACAGGGCGCCAAGAGACCCAGTACTTC.

This clonotype was counted at least ten times. The chain couples TRBV4-2 to TRBJ1-2; D call uncertain. V was pared by 2 bases and J by 1 base, with 2 bases between. There are 12 residues in the CDR3. Germline CDR1 and CDR2: LGHNA and YNFKEQ. CDR3 coding DNA: TGTGCCAGCAGCCAAATTAACTATGGCTACACCTTC. Translated: CASSQINYGYTF.

This clonotype was detected only a few times. The rearrangement joins TRBV9 to TRBJ1-3; D may be TRBD1 (6 bases). From germline, CDR1 is SGDLS and CDR2 YYNGEE. Trimming stripped 0 bases from V and 2 bases from J, with 12 bases between. The CDR3 is made up of 16 amino acids. This chain's CDR3 is CASSVDPGVTGNTIYF. DNA of the CDR3: TGTGCCAGCAGCGTAGATCCAGGGGTAACTGGAAACACCATATATTTT.

The rearrangement uses TRBV24-1 and TRBJ2-1; 11 bases map to TRBD2. This CDR3 has 15 residues. In germline, CDR1 is KGHDR, CDR2 SFDVKD. V was clipped by 4 bases and J by 8 bases; unmatched bases: 6. In DNA form, the CDR3 reads TGTGCCACCAGTGACGGTAGCGGGAGGGCCTATGAGCAGTTCTTC. Protein sequence: CATSDGSGRAYEQFF.

V is TRBV9 and J is TRBJ2-5; 14 positions agree with TRBD2. Trimming removed 4 bases from V and 5 bases from J; junction bases left unmatched: 4. Germline V gives CDR1 SGDLS, CDR2 YYNGEE. The CDR3 length is 15 residues. CDR3 region: CASSMTSGGAETQYF. The CDR3 nucleotides are TGTGCCAGCAGCATGACTAGCGGGGGGGCTGAGACCCAGTACTTC.

The chain combines TRBV20-1 with TRBJ2-1; D is possibly TRBD1 or TRBD2 (5 bases each). This CDR3 is 16 amino acids long. Germline CDR1 and CDR2: DFQATT and SNEGSKA (reference sequence). The germline V and J ends were trimmed by 0 bases and 2 bases, with 14 bases remaining between them. The CDR3 spells CSARDGGGEPYNEQFF. The CDR3 nucleotides are TGCAGTGCTAGAGATGGTGGGGGAGAGCCCTACAATGAGCAGTTCTTC.

The chain carries TRBV6-1 and TRBJ1-6; D remains ambiguous. The CDR3 extends over 15 amino acids. V gave up 6 bases and J gave up 6 bases, with 15 bases separating them. The germline CDR1 and CDR2 sequences are MNHNS and SASEGT. CDR3 bases: TGTGCCAGCAGAACCAGTCGCAGCCTTAATTCACCCCTCCACTTT. Its translation: CASRTSRSLNSPLHF.

In this sample, this clonotype turned up a few times. A junction boundary mismatches the germline segment, possibly from a read error. J is TRBJ2-5 and V is TRBV7-7; unclear D gene. The CDR3 has 14 amino acids. CDR1 and CDR2 (germline): SSHAT, FNYEAQ (reference sequence). CDR3 bases: TGTGCTAGCAGCGCCTCCACACGGACGGAGACCCAGTACTTC. Translated, it gives CASSASTRTETQYF.

The chain employs TRBV2 and TRBJ2-6; TRBD1 agrees at 10 bases. This CDR3 has 16 amino acids. V was pared by 7 bases and J by 0 bases, with 3 bases of the junction left unmatched. Germline V gene data show CDR1 as SNHLY and CDR2 as FYNNEI. CDR3 sequence: CASTGTGVSGANVLTF. The CDR3 nucleotides are TGTGCCAGCACCGGGACAGGGGTCTCTGGGGCCAACGTCCTGACTTTC.

The chain is built from TRBV6-2 or TRBV6-3 and TRBJ2-7, with D possibly called TRBD1 or TRBD2 (5 bases each). With 5 bases removed from V and 2 bases from J, the gap between germline ends came to 19 bases. The V gene's germline CDR1 is MNHEY and CDR2 SVGEGT. This CDR3 comprises 16 residues. The CDR3 region is CASSKPTGTVTYEQYF. The DNA for the CDR3 is TGTGCCAGCAGTAAGCCCACCGGGACCGTAACCTACGAGCAGTACTTC.

The chain links TRBV4-2 to TRBJ2-7, with 9 bases matching TRBD2. V dropped 1 base and J dropped 6; count of bases not matched to a gene: 4. The CDR3 loop spans 14 amino acids. Per germline, CDR1 LGHNA and CDR2 YNFKEQ. This chain's CDR3 is CASSQVGTSIEQYF. The CDR3 region has the DNA TGTGCCAGCAGCCAAGTTGGGACTAGCATCGAGCAGTACTTC.

This clonotype was counted once. The rearrangement links TRBV6-5 to TRBJ2-2; D gene ambiguous. The CDR3 has 17 residues. The ends were cut back, 4 bases at V and 6 bases at J, with 21 bases in the middle. Per germline, CDR1 MNHEY and CDR2 SVGAGI. CDR3 loop: CASSFNGFWANAGELFF. CDR3 sequence (DNA): TGTGCCAGCAGTTTCAACGGCTTTTGGGCCAACGCCGGGGAGCTGTTTTTT.

This clonotype was seen more than once but under ten times. The chain uses TRBV5-4 and TRBJ2-5; D remains ambiguous. This CDR3 spans 16 amino acids. Trimming left V 3 bases short and J 2 bases short, with 17 bases between. Germline CDR1 and CDR2: SGHNT and YYREEE (reference sequence). CDR3 in DNA: TGTGCCAGCAGCTCAGACCCAGCGAGGTCTCAAGAGACCCAGTACTTC. Its protein product is CASSSDPARSQETQYF.

This clonotype was seen a handful of times. This chain joins TRBV20-1 and TRBJ1-1; D is possibly TRBD1 (5 bases). The CDR3 runs to 14 residues. Germline V CDR1 and CDR2: DFQATT, SNEGSKA (reference sequence). The V end lost 6 bases, the J end lost 6 bases, and 20 bases lay between the germline ends. CDR3 protein: CSAFPPTGVPEAFF. For the CDR3, the DNA is TGCAGTGCGTTCCCCCCCACGGGGGTGCCTGAAGCTTTCTTT.

The CDR3 spells CASSSGNYNEQFF. CDR3 in DNA: TGTGCCAGCAGTTCGGGTAACTACAATGAGCAGTTCTTC. The chain employs TRBV12-3 or TRBV12-4 and TRBJ2-1, with unresolved D. The length of the CDR3 is 13 residues. V was pared by 4 bases and J by 3 bases, with 7 bases between.

There are a few counts of this clonotype. The gene calls are TRBV6-1 and TRBJ2-5; no definite D call. The CDR3 runs 13 residues. Germline V gene lookup returns CDR1 MNHNS and CDR2 SASEGT. Trimming took off 2 bases at V and 2 bases at J, with 6 bases between the two ends. The chain's CDR3 is CASSEMVQETQYF. The CDR3 bases are TGTGCCAGCAGTGAAATGGTTCAAGAGACCCAGTACTTC.

This clonotype has only a few counts. The chain uses TRBV6-1 and TRBJ1-6; 9 nucleotides match TRBD1. The CDR3 totals 15 residues. V lost 6 bases to trimming and J lost 10 bases; unmatched junction nucleotides: 10. Germline V gene sequence: CDR1 MNHNS, CDR2 SASEGT. The CDR3 nucleotides are TGTGCCAGCAGACCACAACAGGGGGCTGGGTCACCCCTCCACTTT. It translates to CASRPQQGAGSPLHF.

Comment on this clonotype: At one of its ends the junction is not consistent with the germline gene, which may arise from a read error. The J gene is TRBJ1-6, the V gene TRBV28; 7 nucleotides align to TRBD1. The CDR3 covers 17 residues. The germline V gene has CDR1 MDHEN and CDR2 SYDVKM. CDR3 bases: TGTGCCAGCAGTTCCCAACGGTTGGGACAGAATAATTCACCCTTCCACTTT. Translated, it gives CASSSQRLGQNNSPFHF.

The chain links TRBV7-2 to TRBJ2-1; 10 bases are a match to TRBD1. The V and J ends lost 6 bases and 8 bases, in that order; junction bases with no gene match: 13. The CDR3 runs to 16 residues. Germline V lookup: CDR1 SGHTA, CDR2 FQGNSA. The CDR3 sequence is CASRRYRDRGYDEQFF. In DNA form, the CDR3 reads TGTGCCAGCAGACGGTACCGGGACAGGGGTTACGATGAGCAGTTCTTC. The full variable domain, rest sourced from reference TRBV7-2 and TRBJ2-1, is GAGVSQSPSNKVTEKGKDVELRCDPISGHTALYWYRQSLGQGLEFLIYFQGNSAPDKSGLPSDRFSAERTGGSVSTLTIQRTQQEDSAVYLCASRRYRDRGYDEQFFGPGTRLTVL.

The CDR3 DNA follows: TGCAGTGCTAGAGAAAGACAGGGTCGGGGCTACACCTTC. It translates to CSARERQGRGYTF. The chain is built from TRBV20-1 and TRBJ1-2; TRBD1 agrees at 7 bases. Trimming at V came to 0 bases and at J to 8 bases, leaving 6 bases not matched to a gene. The CDR3 has 13 residues. Germline CDR1 DFQATT, CDR2 SNEGSKA (reference sequence).

The chain has TRBV18 and TRBJ1-4; unclear D gene. Germline V gives CDR1 KGHSH, CDR2 LQKENI. Trimming stripped 3 bases from V and 0 bases from J, with 5 bases between. This CDR3 spans 14 amino acids. CDR3 loop: CASSPETTNEKLFF. The CDR3 DNA is TGTGCCAGCTCACCTGAGACAACTAATGAAAAACTGTTTTTT.

This clonotype was picked up a small number of times. V is TRBV20-1 and J is TRBJ2-7; unclear D gene. The ends were cut back, 6 bases at V and 3 bases at J, with 21 bases in the middle. CDR1 and CDR2 (germline): DFQATT, SNEGSKA (reference sequence). The CDR3 runs to 15 residues. The CDR3 sequence: CSAGPSRRRSYEQYF. CDR3 sequence (DNA): TGCAGTGCAGGCCCCAGCCGGAGAAGGAGCTACGAGCAGTACTTC.

The rearrangement links TRBV9 to TRBJ2-1; D possibly corresponds to TRBD1 (6 bases). Between the trimmed V and J ends, which lost 0 bases and 6 bases, there was a span of 19 bases. Per germline, CDR1 SGDLS and CDR2 YYNGEE. There are 17 residues in the CDR3. CDR3 coding DNA: TGTGCCAGCAGCGTAGGTTTGGGGGCAACGTATGGCAATGAGCAGTTCTTC. Protein: CASSVGLGATYGNEQFF.

The chain joins TRBV12-3 or TRBV12-4 to TRBJ1-5; maybe TRBD1 (5 bases). Trimming removed 3 bases at V and 6 bases at J, with 15 bases between. CDR3 size: 15 residues. CDR3 sequence reads: CASSFNGAGSQPQHF. CDR3 bases: TGTGCCAGCAGTTTTAATGGGGCCGGGAGTCAGCCCCAGCATTTT.

CDR3 sequence reads: CASSLTTLSYNEQFF. The CDR3 DNA reads TGTGCCAGCAGCTTGACTACCTTATCCTACAATGAGCAGTTCTTC. The chain recombines TRBV11-2 with TRBJ2-1, with a possible D match to TRBD2 (5 bases). The germline V gene has CDR1 SGHAT and CDR2 FQNNGV. This CDR3 has 15 amino acids. The germline V and J ends were trimmed by 3 bases and 1 base, with 10 bases remaining between them.

The chain links TRBV20-1 to TRBJ2-1; 8 bases agree with TRBD1. The CDR3 spans 15 residues. J lost 2 bases, V lost 6 bases, and 9 bases had no gene match. CDR1 and CDR2 (germline): DFQATT, SNEGSKA (reference sequence). The DNA of the CDR3 is TGCAGTGCAGAACCCGGGACAGGAGCCTACAATGAGCAGTTCTTC. Translation: CSAEPGTGAYNEQFF.

Here the CDR3 DNA reads TGTGCCAGCAGAAGGGCTCACAATGAGCAGTTCTTC. Translated: CASRRAHNEQFF. The genes are TRBV6-2 or TRBV6-3 and TRBJ2-1; D is unresolved. In germline, CDR1 is MNHEY, CDR2 SVGEGT. The CDR3 sequence is 12 residues long. Trimming took 6 bases from V and 5 from J, leaving 8 bases between them.

The chain joins TRBV7-2 to TRBJ2-5, with a weak D call TRBD1 (5 bases). The CDR3 runs to 13 residues. The germline V gene encodes CDR1 SGHTA and CDR2 FQGNSA. The V and J ends lost 5 bases and 5 bases respectively, with 12 bases between them. CDR3 nucleotides: TGTGCCAGCAGCGCAAGGGGTCGCGAGACCCAGTACTTC. It translates to CASSARGRETQYF.

This clonotype was counted ten times or more. The gene calls are TRBV4-3 and TRBJ2-3, with D perhaps TRBD1 or TRBD2 (5 bases each). Per germline, CDR1 LGHNA and CDR2 YSLEER. CDR3 size: 17 residues. V was cut by 0 bases and J by 6 bases, with 19 bases left in between. Here the CDR3 reads CASSQDMERMGTDTQYF. The CDR3 nucleotides are TGCGCCAGCAGCCAAGATATGGAGCGAATGGGGACGGATACGCAGTATTTT.

This clonotype was recorded at least ten times. The chain is built from TRBV29-1 and TRBJ2-3, with no clear D. The germline V and J ends were trimmed by 6 bases and 0 bases, with 13 bases remaining between them. Germline V gene data show CDR1 as SQVTM and CDR2 as ANQGSEA. This CDR3 has 14 amino acids. CDR3 sequence: CSVVLFTSTDTQYF. DNA for the CDR3: TGCAGCGTCGTCCTTTTTACTAGCACAGATACGCAGTATTTT.